This T cell receptor (beta chain) appears in the sequencing data of a study of blood T cell repertoires in COVID-19. Background on the study: Both acute and convalescent COVID-19 samples were obtained from the United States, Italy and Spain. PBMCs, B-cell-depleted T cells, or T cells were the source of the cDNA or gDNA that made up the material.

In the study's own analysis: For nucleated cells, counts were estimated from reference gene primer amplification. Here immunoSEQ multiplex PCR was the method, and the copy in TCRdb shows in-frame clones only, minus some. That table furnishes V, J and clone size, whereas the DNA furnished D and trimming. This sample yields 90,000 to 140,000 clones, of which over 75% are seen a single time; around 4.3% belongs to the top ten. The CDR3 sequence is 16 residues long. Germline V gene data show CDR1 as SGHRS and CDR2 as YFSETQ. Germline trimming cut 4 bases from V and 2 bases from J; bases unmatched to any gene: 8. This clone was observed a few times.

The clonotype comes from a man in his forties or fifties with acute or convalescent COVID-19. The V call is TRBV5-1, the J call TRBJ2-7; 11 bases map to TRBD2. Sequences were obtained from peripheral blood. The CDR3 bases are TGCGCCAGCAGCCGAGGGACTAGCGGTACAACCTACGAGCAGTACTTC. Translated: CASSRGTSGTTYEQYF.